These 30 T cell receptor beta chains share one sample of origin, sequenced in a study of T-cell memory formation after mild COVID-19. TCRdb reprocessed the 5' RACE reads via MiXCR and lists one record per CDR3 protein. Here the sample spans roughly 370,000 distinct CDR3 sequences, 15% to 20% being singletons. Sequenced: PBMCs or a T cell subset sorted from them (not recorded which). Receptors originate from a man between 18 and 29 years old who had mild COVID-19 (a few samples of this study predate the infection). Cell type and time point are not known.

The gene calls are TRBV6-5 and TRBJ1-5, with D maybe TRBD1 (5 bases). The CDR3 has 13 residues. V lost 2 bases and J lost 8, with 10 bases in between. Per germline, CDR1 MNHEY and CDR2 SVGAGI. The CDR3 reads CASSYRGREPQHF. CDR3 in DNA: TGTGCCAGCAGTTACAGGGGACGGGAGCCCCAGCATTTT.

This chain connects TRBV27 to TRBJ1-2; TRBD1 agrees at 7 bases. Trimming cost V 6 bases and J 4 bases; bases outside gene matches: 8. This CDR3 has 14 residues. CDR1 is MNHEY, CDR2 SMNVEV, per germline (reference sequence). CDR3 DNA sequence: TGTGCCAGCAGATCCGCCGACAGGGTCTATGGCTACACCTTC. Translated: CASRSADRVYGYTF.

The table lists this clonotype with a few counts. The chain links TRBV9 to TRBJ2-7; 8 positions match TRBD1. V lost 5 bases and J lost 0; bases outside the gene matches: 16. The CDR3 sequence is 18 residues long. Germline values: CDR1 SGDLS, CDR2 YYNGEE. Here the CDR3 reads CASSDTGGSSPSSYEQYV. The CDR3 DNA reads TGTGCCAGCAGTGATACAGGGGGAAGTAGCCCCAGCTCCTACGAGCAGTACGTC.

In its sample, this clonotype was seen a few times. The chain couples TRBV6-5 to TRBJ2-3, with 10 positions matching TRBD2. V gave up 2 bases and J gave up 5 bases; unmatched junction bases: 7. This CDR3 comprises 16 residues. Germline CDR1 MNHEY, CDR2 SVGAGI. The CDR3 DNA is TGTGCCAGCAGTTACCTAGCGGGGGACGTTGGAGATACGCAGTATTTT. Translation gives CASSYLAGDVGDTQYF.

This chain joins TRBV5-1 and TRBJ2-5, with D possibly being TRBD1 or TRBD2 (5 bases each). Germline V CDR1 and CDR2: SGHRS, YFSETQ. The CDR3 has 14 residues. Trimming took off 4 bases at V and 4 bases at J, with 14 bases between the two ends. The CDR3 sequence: CASSPGTQGETQYF. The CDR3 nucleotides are TGCGCCAGCAGCCCTGGGACGCAGGGAGAGACCCAGTACTTC. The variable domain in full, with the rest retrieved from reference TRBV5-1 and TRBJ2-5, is KAGVTQTPRYLIKTRGQQVTLSCSPISGHRSVSWYQQTPGQGLQFLFEYFSETQRNKGNFPGRFSGRQFSNSRSEMNVSTLELGDSALYLCASSPGTQGETQYFGPGTRLLVL.

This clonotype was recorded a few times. CDR3 amino acids: CASSQVPGQMQYF. The CDR3 DNA is TGCGCCAGCAGCCAAGTTCCCGGACAGATGCAGTACTTC. V usage is TRBV4-3 and J usage is TRBJ2-7; D possibly corresponds to TRBD1 (6 bases). Germline assignment: CDR1 LGHNA and CDR2 YSLEER. The CDR3 sequence is 13 residues long. V was cut by 1 base and J by 9 bases, with 13 bases left in between.

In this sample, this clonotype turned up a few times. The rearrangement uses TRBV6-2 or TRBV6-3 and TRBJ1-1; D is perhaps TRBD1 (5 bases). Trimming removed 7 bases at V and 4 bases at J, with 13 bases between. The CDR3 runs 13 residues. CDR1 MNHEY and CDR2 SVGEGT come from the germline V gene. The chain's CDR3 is CASTSPGGTEAFF. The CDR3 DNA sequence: TGTGCCAGCACCTCCCCCGGGGGCACTGAAGCTTTCTTT.

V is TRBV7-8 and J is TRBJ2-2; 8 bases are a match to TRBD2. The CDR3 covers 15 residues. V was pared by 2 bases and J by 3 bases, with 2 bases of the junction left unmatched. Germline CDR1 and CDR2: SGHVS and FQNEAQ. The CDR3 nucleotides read TGTGCCAGCAGCTTAATAGCGGGGTACACCGGGGAGCTGTTTTTT. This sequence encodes CASSLIAGYTGELFF.

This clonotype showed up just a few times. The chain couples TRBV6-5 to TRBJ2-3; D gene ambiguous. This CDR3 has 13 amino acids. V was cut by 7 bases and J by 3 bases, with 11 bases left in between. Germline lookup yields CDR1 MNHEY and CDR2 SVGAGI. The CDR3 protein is CASNAHGTDTQYF. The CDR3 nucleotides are TGTGCCAGCAACGCGCACGGGACAGATACGCAGTATTTT.

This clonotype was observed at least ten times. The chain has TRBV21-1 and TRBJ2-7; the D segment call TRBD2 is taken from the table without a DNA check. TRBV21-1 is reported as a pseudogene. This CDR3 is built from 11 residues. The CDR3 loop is CASRGLREQYV. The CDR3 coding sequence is TGTGCCAGCAGGGGACTGAGAGAGCAGTACGTC.

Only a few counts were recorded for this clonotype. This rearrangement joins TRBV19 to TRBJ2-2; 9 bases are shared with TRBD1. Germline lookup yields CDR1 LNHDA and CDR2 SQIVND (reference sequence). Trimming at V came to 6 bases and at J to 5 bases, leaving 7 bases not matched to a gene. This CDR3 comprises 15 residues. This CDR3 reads CASRRGQGETGELFF. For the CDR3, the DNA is TGTGCCAGTAGGAGGGGACAGGGAGAGACCGGGGAGCTGTTTTTT.

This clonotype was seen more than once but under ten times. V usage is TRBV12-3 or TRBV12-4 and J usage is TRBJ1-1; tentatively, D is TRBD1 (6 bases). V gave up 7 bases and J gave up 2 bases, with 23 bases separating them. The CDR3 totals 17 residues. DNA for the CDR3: TGTGCCAGCACCTTTAGCCCGGGCAGGGGAAAAAACACTGAAGCTTTCTTT. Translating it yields CASTFSPGRGKNTEAFF.

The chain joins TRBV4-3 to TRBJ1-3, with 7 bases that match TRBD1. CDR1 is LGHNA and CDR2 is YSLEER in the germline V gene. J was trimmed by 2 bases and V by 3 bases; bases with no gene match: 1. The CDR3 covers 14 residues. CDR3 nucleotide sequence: TGCGCCAGCAGCCAGACAGGGACTGGAAACACCATATATTTT. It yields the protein CASSQTGTGNTIYF.

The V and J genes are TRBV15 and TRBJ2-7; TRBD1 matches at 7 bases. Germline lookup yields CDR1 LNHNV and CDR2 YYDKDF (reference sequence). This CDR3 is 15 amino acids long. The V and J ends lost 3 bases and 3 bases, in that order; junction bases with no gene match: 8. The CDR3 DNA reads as TGTGCCACCAGCAGCGAGACAGGGCCAAGCTACGAGCAGTACGTC. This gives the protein CATSSETGPSYEQYV.

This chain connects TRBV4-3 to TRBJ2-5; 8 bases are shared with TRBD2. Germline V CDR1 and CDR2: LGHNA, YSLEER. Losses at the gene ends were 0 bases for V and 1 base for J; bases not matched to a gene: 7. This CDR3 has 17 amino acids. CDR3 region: CASSQDAGGGPQETQYF. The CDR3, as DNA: TGCGCCAGCAGCCAAGACGCGGGCGGGGGGCCCCAAGAGACCCAGTACTTC.

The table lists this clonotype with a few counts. The CDR3 spells CASSPGGQGWYEQYF. CDR3 in DNA: TGTGCCAGCTCACCGGGGGGACAGGGCTGGTACGAGCAGTACTTC. The rearrangement joins TRBV18 to TRBJ2-7; TRBD1 aligns across 9 bases. Per the germline V gene, CDR1 is KGHSH and CDR2 is LQKENI. With V trimmed by 3 bases and J by 4 bases, 7 bases remained unmatched. This CDR3 spans 15 amino acids.

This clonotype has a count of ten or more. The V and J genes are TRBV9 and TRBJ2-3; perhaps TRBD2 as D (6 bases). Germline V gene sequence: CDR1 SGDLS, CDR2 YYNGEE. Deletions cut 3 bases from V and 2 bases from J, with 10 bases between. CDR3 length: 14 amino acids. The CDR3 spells CASSASGSTDTQYF. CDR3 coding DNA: TGTGCCAGCAGCGCGAGCGGGTCCACAGATACGCAGTATTTT.

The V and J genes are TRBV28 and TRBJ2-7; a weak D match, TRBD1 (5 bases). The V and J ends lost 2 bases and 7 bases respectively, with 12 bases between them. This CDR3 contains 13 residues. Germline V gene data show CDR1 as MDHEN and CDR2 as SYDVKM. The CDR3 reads CASSLSQGWEQYV. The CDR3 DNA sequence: TGTGCCAGCAGTTTAAGCCAGGGCTGGGAGCAGTACGTC.

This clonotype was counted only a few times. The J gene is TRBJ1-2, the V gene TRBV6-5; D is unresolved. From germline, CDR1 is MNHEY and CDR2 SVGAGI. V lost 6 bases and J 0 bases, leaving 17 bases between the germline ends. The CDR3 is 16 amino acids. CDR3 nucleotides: TGTGCCAGCAGCCCCGGAGGGCCTGATTCTAACTATGGCTACACCTTC. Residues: CASSPGGPDSNYGYTF.

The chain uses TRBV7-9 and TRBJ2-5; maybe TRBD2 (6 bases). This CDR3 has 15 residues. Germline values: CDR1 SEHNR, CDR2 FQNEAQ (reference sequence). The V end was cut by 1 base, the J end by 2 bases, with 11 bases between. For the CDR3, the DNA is TGTGCCAGCAGCTTAGGTCGGGGGAGGCAAGAGACCCAGTACTTC. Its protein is CASSLGRGRQETQYF.

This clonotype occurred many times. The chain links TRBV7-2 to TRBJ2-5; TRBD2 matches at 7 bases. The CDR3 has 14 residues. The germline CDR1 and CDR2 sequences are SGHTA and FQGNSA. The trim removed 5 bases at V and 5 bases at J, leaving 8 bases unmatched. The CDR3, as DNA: TGTGCCAGCAGCACCCTGGTTAGCGGGGAGACCCAGTACTTC. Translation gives CASSTLVSGETQYF.

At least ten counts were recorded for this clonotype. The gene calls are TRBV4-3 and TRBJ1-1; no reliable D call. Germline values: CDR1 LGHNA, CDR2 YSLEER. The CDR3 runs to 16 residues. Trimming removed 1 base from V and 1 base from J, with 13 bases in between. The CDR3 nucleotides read TGCGCCAGCAGCCAAGTTGACCCTCCACGGAACACTGAAGCTTTCTTT. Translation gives CASSQVDPPRNTEAFF.

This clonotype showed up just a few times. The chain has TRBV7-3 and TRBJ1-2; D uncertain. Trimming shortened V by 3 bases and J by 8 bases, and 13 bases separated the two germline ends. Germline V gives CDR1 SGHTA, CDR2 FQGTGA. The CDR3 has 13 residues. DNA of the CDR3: TGTGCCAGCAGCTTTTACCAGCCGACGGGCTACACCTTC. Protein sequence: CASSFYQPTGYTF. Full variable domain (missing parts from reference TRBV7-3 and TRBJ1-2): GAGVSQTPSNKVTEKGKYVELRCDPISGHTALYWYRQSLGQGPEFLIYFQGTGAADDSGLPNDRFFAVRPEGSVSTLKIQRTERGDSAVYLCASSFYQPTGYTFGSGTRLTVV.

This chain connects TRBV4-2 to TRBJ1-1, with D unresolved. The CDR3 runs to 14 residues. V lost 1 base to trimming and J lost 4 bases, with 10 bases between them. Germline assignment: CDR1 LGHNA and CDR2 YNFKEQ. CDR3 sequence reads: CASSQANQRTEAFF. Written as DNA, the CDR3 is TGTGCCAGCAGCCAAGCCAATCAGCGCACTGAAGCTTTCTTT.

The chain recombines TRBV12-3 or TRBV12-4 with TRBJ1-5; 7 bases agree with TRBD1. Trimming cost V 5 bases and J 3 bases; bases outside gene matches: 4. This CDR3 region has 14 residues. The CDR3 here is CASSPQGPNQPQHF. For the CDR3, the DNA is TGTGCCAGCAGTCCACAGGGGCCCAATCAGCCCCAGCATTTT.

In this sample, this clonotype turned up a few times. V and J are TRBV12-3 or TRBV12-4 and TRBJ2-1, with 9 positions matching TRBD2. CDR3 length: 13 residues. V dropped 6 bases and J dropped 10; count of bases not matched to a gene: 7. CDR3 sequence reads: CASSPPRGGEQFF. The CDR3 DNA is TGTGCCAGCAGCCCCCCGCGGGGGGGCGAGCAGTTCTTC.

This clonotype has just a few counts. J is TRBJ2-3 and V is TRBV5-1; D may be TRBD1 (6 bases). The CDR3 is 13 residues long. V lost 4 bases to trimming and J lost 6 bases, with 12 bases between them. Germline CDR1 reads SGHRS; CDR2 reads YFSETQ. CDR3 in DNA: TGCGCCAGCAGCGCACAGGGTCAGGATACGCAGTATTTT. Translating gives CASSAQGQDTQYF.

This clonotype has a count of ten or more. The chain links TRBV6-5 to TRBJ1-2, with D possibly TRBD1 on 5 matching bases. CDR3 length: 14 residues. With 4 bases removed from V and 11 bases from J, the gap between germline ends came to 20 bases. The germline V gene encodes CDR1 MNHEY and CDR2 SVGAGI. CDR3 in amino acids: CASSSTDSLGRYTF. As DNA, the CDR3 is TGTGCCAGCAGTTCGACCGACAGCCTTGGGCGTTACACCTTC.

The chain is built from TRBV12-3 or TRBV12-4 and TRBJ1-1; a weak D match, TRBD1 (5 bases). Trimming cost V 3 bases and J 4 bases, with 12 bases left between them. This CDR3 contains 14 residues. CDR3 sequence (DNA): TGTGCCAGCAGTTTCTCAGGGTCCGGCACTGAAGCTTTCTTT. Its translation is CASSFSGSGTEAFF.

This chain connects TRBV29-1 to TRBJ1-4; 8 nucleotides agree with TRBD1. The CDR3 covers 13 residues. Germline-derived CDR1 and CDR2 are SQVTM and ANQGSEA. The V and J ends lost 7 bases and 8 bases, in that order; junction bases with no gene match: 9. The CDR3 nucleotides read TGCAGCGCCGGACAGGGAATAGGAGAAAAACTGTTTTTT. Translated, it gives CSAGQGIGEKLFF.